This T cell receptor beta chain was retrieved from a study of blood T cell repertoires in COVID-19. Study overall: Acute and convalescent COVID-19 specimens originated in the United States, Italy and Spain. From T cells, B-cell-depleted T cells, or PBMCs came the material, which was cDNA or gDNA.

There are 14 residues in the CDR3. With 7 bases clipped from V and 3 bases from J, the junction kept 4 bases outside the gene matches. CDR1 is SGHRS, CDR2 YFSETQ, per germline. Original data processing: Using reference gene primer amplification, nucleated cell counts were estimated. Clones were sequenced by immunoSEQ multiplex PCR, and TCRdb holds only the in-frame ones, with some missing. For V, J and clone size, that table is used; D and trimming come from the DNA. The sample lists some 24,000 clones; roughly 86% were seen once. V is TRBV5-1 and J is TRBJ2-1, with TRBD2 identical over 10 bases. Sequences were obtained from peripheral blood. The clonotype was recovered from a man aged 50 or older with active COVID-19. CDR3 bases: TGCGCCAGCTGGAGCGGGAGGGACTACAATGAGCAGTTCTTC. Translation gives CASWSGRDYNEQFF.